This T cell receptor beta chain was sequenced for a study of breast tumors, draining lymph nodes, adjacent tissues. Findings and caveats of the study: Tumor repertoires ranked between lymph nodes and nontumor tissue in diversity, with V and J gene preferences.

TCRdb ran MiXCR on the multiplex PCR reads and lists one entry per CDR3 protein. The repertoire holds some 200,000 distinct CDR3 sequences, with approximately 33% as singletons. Breast cancer patients provided tissue from their axillary draining lymph nodes. There are 21 residues in the CDR3. The germline V gene encodes CDR1 MNHNS and CDR2 SASEGT. Unmatched junction bases numbered 17, after V lost 4 bases and J lost 4 bases. The table lists this clonotype with a few counts. The antigen remains undetermined. Sequenced input: axillary lymph node tissue. The sequence derives from a female donor with breast cancer. Some clones in this sample may be carry-over from other donors' samples. The chain joins TRBV6-1 to TRBJ2-3; TRBD2 aligns across 16 bases. The DNA for the CDR3 is TGTGCCAGCAGTGCCAAGGCCCAGCCGGGACTAGCGGGGGGGAGGGCAGATACGCAGTATTTT. Its translation is CASSAKAQPGLAGGRADTQYF.